Reported below is one TCR beta chain. The specificity of this receptor is unknown. There are no base qualities to consult, and no much larger clone falls within one base. The sample is drawn from a study of OX40 agonist ivuxolimab in advanced cancers. For the study in its entirety: Ivuxolimab, which targeted the costimulatory receptor OX40 (CD134), was an agonistic, fully human IgG2 monoclonal antibody. Peripheral TCRbeta sequencing aimed to test whether ivuxolimab altered TCR sequence diversity and caused clonal T-cell expansion. Among the approximately 50 dose-escalation patients, 19 had hepatocellular carcinoma, roughly 15 melanoma, 9 renal cell carcinoma and 9 head and neck cancer. In the dose-escalation cohort, around four fifths of patients were male, and the mean age was around 60 years, with a range of 23 to 79. Prior anti-PD-1, anti-PD-L1 or anti-CTLA-4 therapy was permitted, and checkpoint inhibitors had been received by 40% to 50% of dose-escalation patients. Partial responses occurred in three dose-escalation patients: two with cutaneous melanoma and one with hepatocellular carcinoma. The paper covers the monotherapy dose-escalation part of the phase I ivuxolimab trial, which included N of about 50 patients. Intravenous ivuxolimab was administered to patients every 2 weeks at six dose levels: 0.01, 0.1, 0.3, 1.5, 3 and 10 mg/kg.

A distance of 13 bases separates the germline ends of V and J, which lose 7 bases and 3 bases respectively. CDR1 and CDR2, per the germline V gene, are MDHEN and SYDVKM. The CDR3, from cysteine to phenylalanine, totals 14 residues. The read is trimmed to its CDR3 DNA, 42 bases read in frame from base 1. The trial excluded patients who had a history of autoimmune disease or were on systemic immunosuppression. Peripheral blood for TCR sequencing was drawn from every dose cohort at baseline, at cycle 4 day 1 and at cycle 7 day 1. Samples were obtained from an open-label, multicenter, first-in-human phase I dose-escalation trial of ivuxolimab. Adults with locally advanced or metastatic melanoma, renal cell carcinoma, hepatocellular carcinoma or head and neck squamous cell carcinoma were enrolled in the trial. Before TCR sequencing, CD4+ T cells and CD8+ T cells were sorted from peripheral blood as separate populations.

For sequencing of the TCRbeta CDR3 region, genomic DNA was extracted from the sorted cells. The immunoSEQ Assay was used for sequencing of TCRbeta CDR3 regions. TCRdb re-hosts the immuneACCESS table, in-frame sequences only. Its copies lack some clones; in the studies checked, an unresolved V gene accounts for under half of them, and the cause for the rest is not known. This sample is represented by fewer than 20,000 clones; about four fifths of them were singletons. Roughly 44% of the sample lies in the top ten. The investigation overall reported the following: In the 0.1-3.0 mg/kg groups, partial responders were among the patients with the lowest normalized peripheral clonal expansion, particularly in CD8+ T cells. At doses of 0.1 to 3.0 mg/kg, clonal expansion of both CD4+ and CD8+ blood T cells was observed from baseline to week 6. Low levels of normalized T-cell clonal expansion were also seen in some patients who did not respond. On average, CD8+ T cells showed more expanded clones than CD4+ T cells after ivuxolimab. Which antigens the clonally expanded peripheral T cells were specific for was not determined.

The receptor's source is an adult with an advanced solid tumor such as melanoma, head and neck, liver or kidney cancer. The rearrangement joined TRBV28 to TRBJ1-3; too little of a D gene remains to name it. Sequencing used CD4+ or CD8+ T cells sorted from blood, obtained in a trial of the OX40 agonist ivuxolimab. CDR3 region: CASTRPRSGNTIYF. The sequence in DNA is TGTGCCAGCACCCGACCGAGAAGTGGAAACACCATATATTTT.